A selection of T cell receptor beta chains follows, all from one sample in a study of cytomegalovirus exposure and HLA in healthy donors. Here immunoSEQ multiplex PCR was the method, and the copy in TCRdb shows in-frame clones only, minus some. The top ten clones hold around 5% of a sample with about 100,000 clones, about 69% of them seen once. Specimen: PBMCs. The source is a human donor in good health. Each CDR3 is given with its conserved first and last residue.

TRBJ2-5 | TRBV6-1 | CASTQGGLAGLQYF
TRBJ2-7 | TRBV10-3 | CAISDGLAGDSSYEQYF
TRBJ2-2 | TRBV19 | CASKPQGASGELFF
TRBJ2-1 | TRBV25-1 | CASSMPGNEQFF
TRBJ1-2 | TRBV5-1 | CASRAPGQGADSGYGYTF
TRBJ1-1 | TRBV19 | CASIAGSTEAFF
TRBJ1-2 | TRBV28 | CASSLHRGNYGYTF
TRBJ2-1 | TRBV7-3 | CASSPRRENEQFF
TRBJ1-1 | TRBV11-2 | CASSFQRLATRAEAFF
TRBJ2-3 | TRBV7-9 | CASSAEDRISTDTQYF
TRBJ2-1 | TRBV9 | CASSAGLAGGVAYNEQFF
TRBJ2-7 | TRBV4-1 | CASSQRAGTNEQYF
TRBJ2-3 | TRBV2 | CASSLQGYGTDTQYF
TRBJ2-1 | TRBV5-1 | CASSLYPAGQSYNEQFF
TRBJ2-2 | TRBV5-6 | CASSTRDRVHGELFF
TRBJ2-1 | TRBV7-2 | CASSITGTLFNEQFF
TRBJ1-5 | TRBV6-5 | CASSYRQGDQPQHF
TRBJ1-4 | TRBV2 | CASSQTRGLNEKLFF
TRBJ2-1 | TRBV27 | CASSTWTSGRRNEQFF
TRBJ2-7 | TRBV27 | CASSVWVAGEQYF
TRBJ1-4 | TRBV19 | CASSKEGGPWEKLFF
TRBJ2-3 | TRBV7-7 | CASSLTGGGTDTQYF
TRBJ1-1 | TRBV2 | CASITQGGTEAFF
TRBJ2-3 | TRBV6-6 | CASSYSTTADTQYF
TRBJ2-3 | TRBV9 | CASSAQGPSTDTQYF
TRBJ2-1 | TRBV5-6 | CASKGTSGYNEQFF
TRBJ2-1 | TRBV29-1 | CSVPYGGRARNEQFF
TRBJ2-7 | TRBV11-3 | CASSLVPDREQYF
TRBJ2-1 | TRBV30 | CAWSSSSGSLVLNEQFF
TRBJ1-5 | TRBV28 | CASSQTGAQGGFEPQHF
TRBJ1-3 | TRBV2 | CASSADRGRGNTIYF
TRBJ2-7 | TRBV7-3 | CASSPTGNHEQYF
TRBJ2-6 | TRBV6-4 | CASSFWPRIQAHGANVLTF
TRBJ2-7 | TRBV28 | CASSSGTGFYEQYF
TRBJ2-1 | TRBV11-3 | CASSSGPRASGGEQFF
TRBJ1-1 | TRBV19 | CASSTPLDRVLGNTEAFF
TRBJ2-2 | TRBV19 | CASSQLSGTGAGELFF
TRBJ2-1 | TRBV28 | CASTPQDRVFEQFF
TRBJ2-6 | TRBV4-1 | CASSQDRGTGANVLTF